This passage covers 16 T cell receptor beta chains from one sample sequenced in a study of blood T cell repertoires in COVID-19 (dated by TCRdb to about 2020). Libraries were built with the immunoSEQ multiplex PCR assay. TCRdb obtained this table from immuneACCESS and retained in-frame rearrangements with V and J assigned. These tables miss some clones; where compared with another copy, unresolved V genes account for less than half of the shortfall, and the remainder is unexplained. Recorded for this sample are 250,000 to 350,000 clones; 88% of them occurred a single time. The leading ten clones occupy about 11% of the sample. The sample was peripheral blood. These receptors were collected from a woman aged 25 to 45 with COVID-19, enrolled during active disease.

The DNA of the CDR3 is TGCGCCAGTAGCGCCAGGTTCACCGGGGAGCTGTTTTTT. Translation gives CASSARFTGELFF. The V and J genes are TRBV10-1 and TRBJ2-2, with D possibly being TRBD2 (5 bases). CDR1 and CDR2 from the germline V gene are WNHNN and SYGVQD (reference sequence). V shed 9 bases and J shed 4 bases, with 12 bases lying between them. This CDR3 contains 13 residues.

V gene TRBV4-2 combines with J gene TRBJ2-7, with 9 bases fitting TRBD2. CDR1 LGHNA and CDR2 YNFKEQ come from the germline V gene. This CDR3 is built from 14 residues. V lost 1 base, J lost 4 bases, and 2 bases stayed unmatched. Written as DNA, the CDR3 is TGTGCCAGCAGCCAAGTGACTAGCGGATACGAGCAGTACTTC. Amino acids: CASSQVTSGYEQYF.

This rearrangement joins TRBV24-1 to TRBJ2-7; 10 nucleotides line up with TRBD1. Germline V gene lookup returns CDR1 KGHDR and CDR2 SFDVKD. There are 14 residues in the CDR3. V lost 9 bases and J lost 2; bases outside the gene matches: 6. This CDR3 reads CATGAGTGAYEQYF. CDR3 DNA: TGTGCCACCGGGGCCGGGACAGGGGCCTACGAGCAGTACTTC.

The chain combines TRBV11-3 with TRBJ1-1, with 8 positions matching TRBD1. CDR3 length equals 18 residues. The V and J ends lost 0 bases and 4 bases, in that order; junction bases with no gene match: 13. Germline loops: CDR1 SGHNT, CDR2 YENEEA. The CDR3 region has the DNA TGTGCCAGCAGCTTAGATCTGAGGACAGGGCGGTTGGGCACTGAAGCTTTCTTT. Amino acids: CASSLDLRTGRLGTEAFF.

The chain couples TRBV5-6 to TRBJ2-5; a weak D match, TRBD1 (5 bases). From germline, CDR1 is SGHDT and CDR2 YYEEEE. The V end lost 3 bases, the J end lost 4 bases, and 13 bases lay between the germline ends. This CDR3 region has 14 residues. This CDR3 is CASSSSAGPETQYF. CDR3 sequence (DNA): TGTGCCAGCAGCTCCTCGGCAGGGCCAGAGACCCAGTACTTC.

V is TRBV5-1 and J is TRBJ1-4; 7 bases fit TRBD1. Losses at the gene ends were 4 bases for V and 7 bases for J; bases not matched to a gene: 7. Germline values: CDR1 SGHRS, CDR2 YFSETQ. CDR3 length: 14 residues. CDR3 nucleotide sequence: TGCGCCAGCAGCCAGAAACAGGGGAGTGAAAAACTGTTTTTT. Residues: CASSQKQGSEKLFF.

The chain combines TRBV2 with TRBJ1-2; 8 bases agree with TRBD1. The J segment lost 4 bases and the V segment lost 7 bases, leaving 14 bases of the junction unmatched. The CDR3 has 16 residues. The germline V gene has CDR1 SNHLY and CDR2 FYNNEI. The CDR3 reads CASTKGGTGGLYGYTF. The CDR3 DNA follows: TGTGCCAGCACCAAGGGTGGGACAGGCGGCCTCTATGGCTACACCTTC.

The rearrangement uses TRBV27 and TRBJ2-3; 11 nucleotides line up with TRBD2. The germline V gene encodes CDR1 MNHEY and CDR2 SMNVEV (reference sequence). CDR3 size: 16 residues. After removal of 4 bases from V and 6 bases from J, the junction contained 9 bases not matched to a gene. In DNA form, the CDR3 reads TGTGCCAGCAGTTCGACTAGCGGGGCCCCTGGGGATACGCAGTATTTT. This encodes CASSSTSGAPGDTQYF.

The V gene is TRBV9, the J gene TRBJ2-1; TRBD1 matches 12 bases. The germline V gene has CDR1 SGDLS and CDR2 YYNGEE. This CDR3 contains 17 residues. Losses at the gene ends were 0 bases for V and 7 bases for J; bases not matched to a gene: 8. CDR3 amino acids: CASSVGRPGQGANEQFF. The CDR3 region has the DNA TGTGCCAGCAGCGTAGGGAGACCGGGACAGGGGGCGAATGAGCAGTTCTTC.

Turning to this clone: The junction departs from germline at one end; a sequencing error may be responsible. The gene calls are TRBV4-1 and TRBJ2-3; 10 bases align to TRBD2. The CDR3 is 15 amino acids. CDR1 MGHRA and CDR2 YSYEKL come from the germline V gene. CDR3 residues: CASRQGQREGRTQYF. Written as DNA, the CDR3 is TGCGCCAGCAGACAAGGGCAGCGGGAGGGCCGTACGCAGTATTTT.

This chain links TRBV19 with TRBJ1-4; 9 bases agree with TRBD1. Losses at the gene ends were 3 bases for V and 0 bases for J; bases not matched to a gene: 5. Germline V gene data show CDR1 as LNHDA and CDR2 as SQIVND (reference sequence). The CDR3 covers 17 residues. CDR3 residues: CASSIRWDRATNEKLFF. The CDR3 DNA reads as TGTGCCAGTAGTATCCGTTGGGACAGGGCAACTAATGAAAAACTGTTTTTT.

V usage is TRBV28 and J usage is TRBJ1-1; 7 bases align to TRBD1. CDR1 is MDHEN, CDR2 SYDVKM, per germline. J was trimmed by 3 bases and V by 4 bases; bases with no gene match: 14. The CDR3 has 17 amino acids. CDR3 sequence (DNA): TGTGCCAGCAGTTCAGGGGACAGCGATTGGGGGCACACTGAAGCTTTCTTT. Protein sequence: CASSSGDSDWGHTEAFF. The full variable domain, completed using reference TRBV28 and TRBJ1-1, is DVKVTQSSRYLVKRTGEKVFLECVQDMDHENMFWYRQDPGLGLRLIYFSYDVKMKEKGDIPEGYSVSREKKERFSLILESASTNQTSMYLCASSSGDSDWGHTEAFFGQGTRLTVV.

The chain links TRBV6-5 to TRBJ1-5; 7 nucleotides agree with TRBD1. V shed 0 bases, J shed 2 bases, and the junction held 4 bases outside the gene matches. Germline CDR1 is MNHEY and CDR2 is SVGAGI. The CDR3 runs to 16 residues. The CDR3 DNA follows: TGTGCCAGCAGTTACTCGACAGGGATTGGCAATCAGCCCCAGCATTTT. The encoded protein is CASSYSTGIGNQPQHF.

The chain couples TRBV21-1 to TRBJ2-7; the DNA was not compared with TRBD1, the D call given in the table. TRBV21-1 is classified as a pseudogene. The CDR3 is made up of 17 amino acids. CDR3 nucleotides: TGTGCCAGCAGCAGAGAAGTCGACAGGCAACCACCCTACGAGCAGTACTTC. Its translation is CASSREVDRQPPYEQYF.

The chain employs TRBV7-3 and TRBJ2-3; 10 positions agree with TRBD1. The germline V gene has CDR1 SGHTA and CDR2 FQGTGA. The CDR3 length is 16 residues. With 5 bases clipped from V and 1 base from J, the junction kept 6 bases outside the gene matches. CDR3 protein: CASSTKTGGGTDTQYF. The CDR3 bases are TGTGCCAGCAGCACGAAGACAGGGGGCGGCACAGATACGCAGTATTTT.

The chain carries TRBV5-5 and TRBJ2-5; the match to TRBD1 covers 7 bases. Germline V lookup: CDR1 SGHKS, CDR2 YYEKEE (reference sequence). Losses at the gene ends were 0 bases for V and 5 bases for J; bases not matched to a gene: 7. The CDR3 runs to 15 residues. The CDR3 sequence is CASSLDRGSGETQYF. The CDR3 DNA sequence: TGTGCCAGCAGCTTGGACAGGGGATCCGGTGAGACCCAGTACTTC.